The TCR beta chain described here comes from a study of blood T cell repertoires in COVID-19. As for the study in general: Sample material is recorded as cDNA or gDNA derived from T cells, B-cell-depleted T cells, or PBMCs.

Original analysis: Using reference gene primer amplification, nucleated cell counts were estimated. Sequencing was performed with immunoSEQ multiplex PCR; in TCRdb, only in-frame clones are kept and a portion is missing. V, J and clone size are those of that table, while D and trimming were read from the DNA. The table has approximately 150,000 clones, approximately 80% seen once. Germline V gene data show CDR1 as SGHAT and CDR2 as FQNNGV. With 2 bases clipped from V and 9 bases from J, the junction kept 13 bases outside the gene matches. This CDR3 has 17 amino acids. Source material: peripheral blood. The chain is built from TRBV11-2 and TRBJ2-1; 10 nucleotides align to TRBD2. The origin of this receptor is a woman aged 55-75 years with acute or convalescent COVID-19. The CDR3 sequence is CASSLKLSGRTYGEQFF. The DNA of the CDR3 is TGTGCCAGCAGCTTAAAGCTTAGCGGGAGGACATACGGTGAGCAGTTCTTC.